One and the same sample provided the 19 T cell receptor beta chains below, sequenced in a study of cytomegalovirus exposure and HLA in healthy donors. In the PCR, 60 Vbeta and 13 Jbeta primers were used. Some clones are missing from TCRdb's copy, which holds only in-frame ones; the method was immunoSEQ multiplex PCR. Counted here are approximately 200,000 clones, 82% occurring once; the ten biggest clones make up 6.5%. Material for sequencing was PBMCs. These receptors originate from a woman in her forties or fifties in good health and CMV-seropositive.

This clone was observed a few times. CDR3 nucleotide sequence: TGTGCCAGCAGTTTAGCCAACCACAGGGTCTATGGCTACACCTTC. It encodes CASSLANHRVYGYTF. The chain couples TRBV28 to TRBJ1-2, with a weak D call TRBD1 (6 bases). Germline V gene sequence: CDR1 MDHEN, CDR2 SYDVKM. The CDR3 spans 15 residues. V was trimmed by 2 bases and J by 4 bases, leaving 14 bases between them.

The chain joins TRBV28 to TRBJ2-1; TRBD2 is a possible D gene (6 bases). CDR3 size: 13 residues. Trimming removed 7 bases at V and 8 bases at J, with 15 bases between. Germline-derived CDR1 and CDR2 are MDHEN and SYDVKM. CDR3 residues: CASTSPGEDEQFF. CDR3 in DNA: TGTGCCAGCACCTCCCCGGGGGAGGATGAGCAGTTCTTC.

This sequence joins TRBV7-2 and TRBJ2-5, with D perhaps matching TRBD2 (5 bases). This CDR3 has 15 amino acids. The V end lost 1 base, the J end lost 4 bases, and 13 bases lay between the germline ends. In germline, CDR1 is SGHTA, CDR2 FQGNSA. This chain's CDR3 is CASSLDEGGGETQYF. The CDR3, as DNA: TGTGCCAGCAGCTTAGACGAGGGTGGCGGAGAGACCCAGTACTTC. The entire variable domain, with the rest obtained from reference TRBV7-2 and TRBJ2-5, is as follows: GAGVSQSPSNKVTEKGKDVELRCDPISGHTALYWYRQSLGQGLEFLIYFQGNSAPDKSGLPSDRFSAERTGGSVSTLTIQRTQQEDSAVYLCASSLDEGGGETQYFGPGTRLLVL.

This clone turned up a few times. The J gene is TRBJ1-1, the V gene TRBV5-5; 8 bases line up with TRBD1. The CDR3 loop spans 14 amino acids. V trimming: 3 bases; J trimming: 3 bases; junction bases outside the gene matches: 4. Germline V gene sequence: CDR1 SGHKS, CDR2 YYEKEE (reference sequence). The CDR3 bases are TGTGCCAGCAGCTCGACAGGGGTACACACTGAAGCTTTCTTT. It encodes CASSSTGVHTEAFF.

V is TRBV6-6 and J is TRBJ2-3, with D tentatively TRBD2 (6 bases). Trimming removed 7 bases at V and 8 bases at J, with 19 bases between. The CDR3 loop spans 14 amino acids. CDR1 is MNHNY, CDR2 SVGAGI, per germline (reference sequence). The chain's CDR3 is CASKTGTGMATQYF. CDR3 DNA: TGTGCCAGCAAAACCGGGACTGGGATGGCTACGCAGTATTTT.

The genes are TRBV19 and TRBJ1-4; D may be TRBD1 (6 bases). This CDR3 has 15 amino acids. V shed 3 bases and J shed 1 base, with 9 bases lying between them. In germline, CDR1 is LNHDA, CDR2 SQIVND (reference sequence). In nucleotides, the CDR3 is TGTGCCAGTAGTATGAGCAGGGGAACTAATGAAAAACTGTTTTTT. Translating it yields CASSMSRGTNEKLFF.

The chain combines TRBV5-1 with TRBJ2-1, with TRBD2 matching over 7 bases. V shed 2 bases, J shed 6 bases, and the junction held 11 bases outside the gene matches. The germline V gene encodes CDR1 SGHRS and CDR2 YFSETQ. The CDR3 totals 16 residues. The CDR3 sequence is CASSFRGSWLGNEQFF. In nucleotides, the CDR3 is TGCGCCAGCAGCTTTCGCGGGAGTTGGTTGGGCAATGAGCAGTTCTTC.

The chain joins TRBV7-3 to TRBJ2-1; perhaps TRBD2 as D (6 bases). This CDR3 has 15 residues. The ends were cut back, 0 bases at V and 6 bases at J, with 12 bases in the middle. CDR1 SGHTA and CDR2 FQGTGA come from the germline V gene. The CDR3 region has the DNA TGTGCCAGCAGCTTAACTAGCGGTCCTTTCAATGAGCAGTTCTTC. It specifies CASSLTSGPFNEQFF.

In nucleotides, the CDR3 is TGCGCCAGCAGCCCTGAGAGTACCCATGAGCAGTTCTTC. The encoded protein is CASSPESTHEQFF. The chain joins TRBV10-1 to TRBJ2-1; D unresolved. The germline V gene has CDR1 WNHNN and CDR2 SYGVQD (reference sequence). The CDR3 runs to 13 residues. Trimming removed 6 bases from V and 8 bases from J, with 14 bases in between.

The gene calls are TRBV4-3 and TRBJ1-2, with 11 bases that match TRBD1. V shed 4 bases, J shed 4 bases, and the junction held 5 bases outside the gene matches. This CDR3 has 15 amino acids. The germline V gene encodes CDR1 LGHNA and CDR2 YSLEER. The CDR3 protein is CASSRGTGGTYGYTF. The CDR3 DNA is TGCGCCAGCAGCCGAGGGACAGGGGGTACCTATGGCTACACCTTC.

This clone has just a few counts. The CDR3 protein is CASSFVPGQETQYF. CDR3 sequence (DNA): TGCGCCAGCAGCTTCGTCCCAGGGCAAGAGACCCAGTACTTC. The chain is built from TRBV5-1 and TRBJ2-5; TRBD1 might be the D (5 bases). Per the germline V gene, CDR1 is SGHRS and CDR2 is YFSETQ. V was shortened by 2 bases and J by 2 bases, with 10 bases between the two germline ends. CDR3 size: 14 residues.

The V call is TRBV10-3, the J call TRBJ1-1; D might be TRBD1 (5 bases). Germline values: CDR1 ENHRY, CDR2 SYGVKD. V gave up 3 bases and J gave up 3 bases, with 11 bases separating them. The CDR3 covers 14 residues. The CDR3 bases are TGTGCCATCAGTGACCTCGGAGGGGACACTGAAGCTTTCTTT. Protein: CAISDLGGDTEAFF.

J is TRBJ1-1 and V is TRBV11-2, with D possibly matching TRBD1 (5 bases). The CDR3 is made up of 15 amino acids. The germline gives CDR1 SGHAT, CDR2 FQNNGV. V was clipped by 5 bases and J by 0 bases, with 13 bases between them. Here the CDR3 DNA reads TGTGCCAGCAGCCAAGACAGTATCCTGAACACTGAAGCTTTCTTT. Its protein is CASSQDSILNTEAFF.

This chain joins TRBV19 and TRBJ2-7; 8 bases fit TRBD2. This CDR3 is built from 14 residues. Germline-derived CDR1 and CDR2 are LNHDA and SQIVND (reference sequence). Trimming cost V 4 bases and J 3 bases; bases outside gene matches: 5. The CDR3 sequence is CASSTSSGGYEQYF. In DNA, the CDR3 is TGTGCCAGTAGTACATCCAGCGGGGGCTACGAGCAGTACTTC.

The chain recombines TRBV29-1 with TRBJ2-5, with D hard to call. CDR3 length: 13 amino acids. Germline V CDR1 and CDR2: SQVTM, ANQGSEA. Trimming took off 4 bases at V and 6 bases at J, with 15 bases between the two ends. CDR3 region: CSVAWATDKTQYF. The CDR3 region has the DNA TGCAGCGTTGCCTGGGCAACAGACAAGACCCAGTACTTC.

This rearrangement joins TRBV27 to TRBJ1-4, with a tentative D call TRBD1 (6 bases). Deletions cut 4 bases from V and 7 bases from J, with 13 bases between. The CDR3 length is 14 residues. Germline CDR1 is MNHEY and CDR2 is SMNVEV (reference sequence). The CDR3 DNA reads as TGTGCCAGCAGTTCCGCCGGGACACCTGAAAAACTGTTTTTT. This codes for CASSSAGTPEKLFF.

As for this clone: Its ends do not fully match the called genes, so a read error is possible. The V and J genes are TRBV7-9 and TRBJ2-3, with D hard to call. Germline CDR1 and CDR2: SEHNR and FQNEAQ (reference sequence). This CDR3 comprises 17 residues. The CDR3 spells CSSSLPNYQISTDTQYF. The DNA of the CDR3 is TGTTCCAGCAGCTTACCCAACTACCAGATTAGCACAGATACGCAGTATTTT.

The CDR3 DNA follows: TGTGCCAGCAGTTTAGCGGGAGCCCTCTACGAGCAGTACTTC. This sequence encodes CASSLAGALYEQYF. The chain recombines TRBV27 with TRBJ2-7; TRBD2 matches 7 bases. The V gene end was trimmed by 2 bases and the J gene end by 3 bases; junction bases not matched to a gene: 4. CDR1 MNHEY and CDR2 SMNVEV come from the germline V gene (reference sequence). CDR3 length: 14 amino acids.

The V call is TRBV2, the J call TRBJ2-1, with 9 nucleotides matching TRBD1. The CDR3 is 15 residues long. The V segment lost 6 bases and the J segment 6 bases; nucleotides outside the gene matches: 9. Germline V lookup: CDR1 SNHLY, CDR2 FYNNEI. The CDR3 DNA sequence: TGTGCCAGCAGGGAACAGGGGGCGCCGGGCAATGAGCAGTTCTTC. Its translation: CASREQGAPGNEQFF. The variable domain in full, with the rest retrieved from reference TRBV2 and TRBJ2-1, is EPEVTQTPSHQVTQMGQEVILRCVPISNHLYFYWYRQILGQKVEFLVSFYNNEISEKSEIFDDQFSVERPDGSNFTLKIRSTKLEDSAMYFCASREQGAPGNEQFFGPGTRLTVL.